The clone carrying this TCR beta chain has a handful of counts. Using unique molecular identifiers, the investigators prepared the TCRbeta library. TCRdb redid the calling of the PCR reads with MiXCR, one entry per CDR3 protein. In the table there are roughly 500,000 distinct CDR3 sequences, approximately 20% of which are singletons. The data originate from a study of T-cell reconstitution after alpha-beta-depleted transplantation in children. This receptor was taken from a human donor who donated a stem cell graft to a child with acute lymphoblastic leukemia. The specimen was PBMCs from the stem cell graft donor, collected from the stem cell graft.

In DNA form, the CDR3 reads TGTGCCAGCAGACCCCTAGGAGAGGGAAACGAAAAACTGTTTTTT. Translation gives CASRPLGEGNEKLFF. This chain links TRBV12-3 or TRBV12-4 with TRBJ1-4; the D is unclear. The CDR3 sequence is 15 residues long. V shed 6 bases and J shed 8 bases, with 19 bases lying between them.